This TCR beta chain was sequenced in a study of CD8+CD57+ T cells in acquired aplastic anemia. The wider study: Quantities of DNA derived from sorted CD4+ and CD8+ cells averaged approximately 3.5 ug. Points from the study as a whole: Levels of CD8+ Simpson's diversity were not significantly distinct in patients versus controls. There were twenty-nine CD8+ CDR3 sequences that occurred in both patients and controls.

To note about this clonotype: Its antigen is unidentified.

This CDR3 is 16 amino acids long. The germline V gene has CDR1 SEHNR and CDR2 FQNEAQ (reference sequence). Losses at the gene ends were 5 bases for V and 9 bases for J; bases not matched to a gene: 18. CD8+CD57+ cell expansion, shown by flow cytometry, had occurred in the patients selected for sequencing. Patients had received no therapy at the time of blood sampling. Genomic DNA was employed as the template in profiling TCR beta VDJ and CDR3. MiXCR, run by TCRdb on the reads, gives a single entry per CDR3 protein. The table lists around 250,000 distinct CDR3 sequences, less than 85% of them singletons.

Sequencing was carried out using sorted CD4+, CD8+, or CD8+CD57+ T cells (not recorded which) from PBMCs. The V and J genes are TRBV7-9 and TRBJ2-7; 8 positions agree with TRBD2. This clonotype was sampled from a human donor with aplastic anemia. The CDR3 region is CASSVGPAGGGFGQYF. CDR3 in DNA: TGTGCCAGCAGCGTAGGACCCGCGGGGGGCGGTTTCGGGCAGTACTTC.